The rows below give T cell receptor beta chains drawn from one sample of a study of blood T cell repertoires in COVID-19. Here immunoSEQ multiplex PCR was the method, and the copy in TCRdb shows in-frame clones only, minus some. In the table there are a few hundred thousand clones, under 90% of which are singletons. Source material: PBMCs or T cells enriched from blood (not recorded which). These receptors came from a man younger than 40 with acute COVID-19. Each CDR3 is given with its conserved first and last residue. Each record gives: V gene, clone size, D gene, CDR3 length, J gene, CDR3 DNA, CDR3 protein. D genes are given only for firm matches. Where a row states a size, it is once, few, many or the class of an expanded clone; other rows omit it.

V gene: TRBV5-6
clone size: few
D gene: .
CDR3 length: 12
J gene: TRBJ1-1
CDR3 DNA: TGTGCCAGCAGCTCCGTGAACACTGAAGCTTTCTTT
CDR3 protein: CASSSVNTEAFF

V gene: TRBV11-3
clone size: .
D gene: .
CDR3 length: 15
J gene: TRBJ1-1
CDR3 DNA: TGTGCCAGCAGCTTATTAGGACAGACAAACACTGAAGCTTTCTTT
CDR3 protein: CASSLLGQTNTEAFF

V gene: TRBV6-5
clone size: few
D gene: .
CDR3 length: 14
J gene: TRBJ2-4
CDR3 DNA: TGTGCCAGCAGTCCCGACAGGACCAAAAACATTCAGTACTTC
CDR3 protein: CASSPDRTKNIQYF

V gene: TRBV7-2
clone size: .
D gene: TRBD2
CDR3 length: 15
J gene: TRBJ2-3
CDR3 DNA: TGTGCCAGCAGCATCTGGGGACTAAACACAGATACGCAGTATTTT
CDR3 protein: CASSIWGLNTDTQYF

V gene: TRBV7-3
clone size: .
D gene: TRBD2
CDR3 length: 16
J gene: TRBJ2-3
CDR3 DNA: TGTGCCAGCAGCGGAGGACTAGCGAAATCCACAGATACGCAGTATTTT
CDR3 protein: CASSGGLAKSTDTQYF

V gene: TRBV15
clone size: .
D gene: .
CDR3 length: 15
J gene: TRBJ1-5
CDR3 DNA: TGTGCCACCAGCAGAGGAGGGGGGGCTGAGCAGCCCCAGCATTTT
CDR3 protein: CATSRGGGAEQPQHF

V gene: TRBV5-1
clone size: .
D gene: TRBD1
CDR3 length: 17
J gene: TRBJ1-1
CDR3 DNA: TGCGCCAGCAGCACCGGACAGGGTATGGGAATGAACACTGAAGCTTTCTTT
CDR3 protein: CASSTGQGMGMNTEAFF

V gene: TRBV7-3
clone size: .
D gene: .
CDR3 length: 15
J gene: TRBJ2-1
CDR3 DNA: TGTGCCAGCAGCGAAGACTATCTTCCCTACAATGAGCAGTTCTTC
CDR3 protein: CASSEDYLPYNEQFF

V gene: TRBV5-1
clone size: .
D gene: TRBD2
CDR3 length: 15
J gene: TRBJ2-1
CDR3 DNA: TGTGCCAGCAGCTTGATTAGCGGGACTCTCAATGAGCAGTTCTTC
CDR3 protein: CASSLISGTLNEQFF

V gene: TRBV4-3
clone size: .
D gene: TRBD1
CDR3 length: 14
J gene: TRBJ2-2
CDR3 DNA: TGCGCCAGCAGAGGACAGGGAAACACCGGGGAGCTGTTTTTT
CDR3 protein: CASRGQGNTGELFF

V gene: TRBV7-9
clone size: .
D gene: TRBD1
CDR3 length: 13
J gene: TRBJ1-2
CDR3 DNA: TGTGCCAGCAGCCTCAGACAGGGTAACGGCTACACCTTC
CDR3 protein: CASSLRQGNGYTF

V gene: TRBV27
clone size: .
D gene: TRBD1
CDR3 length: 19
J gene: TRBJ2-2
CDR3 DNA: TGTGCCAGCAGTTTTCACCGGGGCGGGGACAGGGATGTTGCGGGGGAGCTGTTTTTT
CDR3 protein: CASSFHRGGDRDVAGELFF

V gene: TRBV10-3
clone size: once
D gene: TRBD1
CDR3 length: 12
J gene: TRBJ1-1
CDR3 DNA: TGTGCCATTAAACAGGGGGACACTGAAGCTTTCTTT
CDR3 protein: CAIKQGDTEAFF

V gene: TRBV28
clone size: once
D gene: TRBD1
CDR3 length: 16
J gene: TRBJ1-6
CDR3 DNA: TGTGCCAGCAGTCCGATGACAGGGGTGAACAATTCACCCCTCCACTTT
CDR3 protein: CASSPMTGVNNSPLHF

V gene: TRBV5-1
clone size: .
D gene: .
CDR3 length: 13
J gene: TRBJ1-2
CDR3 DNA: TGTGCCAGCAGCTTGGGAACGGACTATGGCTACACCTTC
CDR3 protein: CASSLGTDYGYTF

V gene: TRBV19
clone size: .
D gene: TRBD1
CDR3 length: 12
J gene: TRBJ1-5
CDR3 DNA: TGTGCCAGTATGACAGGGGGCAACCTCCCCCATTTT
CDR3 protein: CASMTGGNLPHF

V gene: TRBV15
clone size: .
D gene: .
CDR3 length: 15
J gene: TRBJ1-4
CDR3 DNA: TGTGCCACCAGGGGCGCGGGGCCCGCTAATGAAAAACTGTTTTTT
CDR3 protein: CATRGAGPANEKLFF

V gene: TRBV9
clone size: .
D gene: .
CDR3 length: 15
J gene: TRBJ2-3
CDR3 DNA: TGTGCCAGCAGCGTAGCAGGGGCCATCACAGATACGCAGTATTTT
CDR3 protein: CASSVAGAITDTQYF